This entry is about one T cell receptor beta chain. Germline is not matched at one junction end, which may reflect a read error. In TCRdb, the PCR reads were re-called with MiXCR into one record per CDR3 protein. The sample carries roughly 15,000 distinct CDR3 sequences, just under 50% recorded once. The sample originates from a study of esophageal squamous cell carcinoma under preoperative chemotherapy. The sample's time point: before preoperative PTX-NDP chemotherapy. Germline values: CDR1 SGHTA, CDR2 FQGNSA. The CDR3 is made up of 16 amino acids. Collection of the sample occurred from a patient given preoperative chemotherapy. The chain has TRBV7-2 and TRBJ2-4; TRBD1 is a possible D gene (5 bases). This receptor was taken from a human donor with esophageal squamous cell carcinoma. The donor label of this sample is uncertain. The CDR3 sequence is CASSLGPGRDQNIQYF. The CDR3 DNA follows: TGTGCCAGCAGCTTAGGTCCAGGGCGCGACCAAAACATCCAGTACTTC. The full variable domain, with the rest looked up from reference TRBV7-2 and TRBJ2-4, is GAGVSQSPSNKVTEKGKDVELRCDPISGHTALYWYRQSLGQGLEFLIYFQGNSAPDKSGLPSDRFSAERTGGSVSTLTIQRTQQEDSAVYLCASSLGPGRDQNIQYFGAGTRLSVL.